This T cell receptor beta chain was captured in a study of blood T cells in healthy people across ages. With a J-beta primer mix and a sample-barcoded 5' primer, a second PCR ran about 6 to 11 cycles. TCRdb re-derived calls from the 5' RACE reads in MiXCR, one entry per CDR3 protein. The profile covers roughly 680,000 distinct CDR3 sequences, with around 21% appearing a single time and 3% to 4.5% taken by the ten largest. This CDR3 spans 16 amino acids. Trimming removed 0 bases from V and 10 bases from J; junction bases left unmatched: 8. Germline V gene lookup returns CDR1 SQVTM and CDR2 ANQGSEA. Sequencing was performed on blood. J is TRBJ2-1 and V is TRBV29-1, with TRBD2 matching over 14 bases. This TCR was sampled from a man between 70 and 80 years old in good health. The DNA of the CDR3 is TGCAGCGTTGAAGATCGGGGACTAGCGGGAGTTCGGGAGCAGTTCTTC. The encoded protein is CSVEDRGLAGVREQFF.